This entry lists 15 T cell receptor beta chains sequenced from one sample in a study of T cell changes during pregnancy in multiple sclerosis. This table comes from immunoSEQ multiplex PCR, and its TCRdb copy is limited to in-frame clones, with some not included. The sample records around 95,000 clones, 80% to 95% being singletons. The specimen was peripheral blood, collected after pregnancy. Receptor source: a female donor with multiple sclerosis, enrolled in a pregnancy study.

The rearrangement joins TRBV7-8 to TRBJ2-1, with D possibly matching TRBD1 (5 bases). The CDR3 is 14 residues long. Trimming cost V 5 bases and J 7 bases, with 15 bases left between them. Germline V gives CDR1 SGHVS, CDR2 FQNEAQ. CDR3: CASSPTGPGNEQFF. The CDR3 region has the DNA TGTGCCAGCAGCCCAACCGGGCCAGGGAATGAGCAGTTCTTC.

A single count supports this clone. The chain carries TRBV5-5 and TRBJ1-6, with TRBD1 identical over 7 bases. Losses at the gene ends were 3 bases for V and 9 bases for J; bases not matched to a gene: 18. Per germline, CDR1 SGHKS and CDR2 YYEKEE (reference sequence). CDR3 length: 18 amino acids. Here the CDR3 DNA reads TGTGCCAGCAGCTCCCACGACCTTACAGGGGCAGTGGGTTCACCCCTCCACTTT. Encoded protein: CASSSHDLTGAVGSPLHF.

This rearrangement joins TRBV27 to TRBJ1-6; 10 bases agree with TRBD1. There are 15 residues in the CDR3. Germline CDR1 reads MNHEY; CDR2 reads SMNVEV (reference sequence). Trimming took 6 bases from V and 1 from J; bases not matched to a gene: 0. The CDR3 protein is CASRGQGSYNSPLHF. In DNA form, the CDR3 reads TGTGCCAGCAGGGGACAGGGGTCCTATAATTCACCCCTCCACTTT.

The chain joins TRBV7-9 to TRBJ2-7; TRBD1 matches 7 bases. Trimming at V came to 7 bases and at J to 7 bases, leaving 10 bases not matched to a gene. This CDR3 has 13 amino acids. The germline V gene encodes CDR1 SEHNR and CDR2 FQNEAQ (reference sequence). CDR3 sequence (DNA): TGTGCCAGCACCCCCAGGACAGGCTGGGAGCAGTACTTC. Its protein is CASTPRTGWEQYF.

The rearrangement uses TRBV28 and TRBJ1-6; D is unclear. This CDR3 contains 15 residues. Germline CDR1 and CDR2: MDHEN and SYDVKM. V lost 3 bases and J lost 11, with 17 bases in between. The CDR3 loop reads CASSLFEGRSAPLHF. In nucleotides, the CDR3 is TGTGCCAGCAGTTTGTTTGAGGGCCGGTCCGCACCCCTCCACTTT.

The chain recombines TRBV10-3 with TRBJ2-3; 15 bases align to TRBD2. There are 20 residues in the CDR3. V dropped 6 bases and J dropped 7; count of bases not matched to a gene: 20. CDR1 is ENHRY, CDR2 SYGVKD, per germline. CDR3: CAISPDWTSGGAESSYTQYF. The CDR3 coding sequence is TGTGCCATCAGCCCGGATTGGACTAGCGGGGGGGCGGAAAGTTCGTATACGCAGTATTTT.

The CDR3 region has the DNA TGTGCCAGCAGTTACGCGGGATTTTATAATTCACCCCTCCACTTT. It codes for CASSYAGFYNSPLHF. The chain joins TRBV6-5 to TRBJ1-6; D not certain. V was pared by 2 bases and J by 4 bases, with 9 bases between. The CDR3 runs 15 residues. The germline gives CDR1 MNHEY, CDR2 SVGAGI.

The chain is built from TRBV7-9 and TRBJ1-1, with 10 nucleotides matching TRBD1. The trim removed 1 base at V and 5 bases at J, leaving 1 base unmatched. CDR1 and CDR2 (germline): SEHNR, FQNEAQ (reference sequence). The CDR3 extends over 14 amino acids. The CDR3 loop reads CASSLGQGATEAFF. The DNA for the CDR3 is TGTGCCAGCAGCTTAGGACAGGGGGCGACTGAAGCTTTCTTT.

The chain has TRBV13 and TRBJ1-1; D call uncertain. This CDR3 has 13 amino acids. Germline CDR1 and CDR2: PRHDT and FYEKMQ (reference sequence). V was pared by 3 bases and J by 4 bases, with 9 bases between. The CDR3 sequence: CASSFAGSTEAFF. The CDR3 DNA reads TGTGCCAGCAGCTTTGCGGGGTCCACTGAAGCTTTCTTT.

This clone appeared once. The chain employs TRBV7-9 and TRBJ2-6; TRBD1 might be the D (5 bases). The V end was cut by 1 base, the J end by 0 bases, with 16 bases between. Germline assignment: CDR1 SEHNR and CDR2 FQNEAQ (reference sequence). This CDR3 has 19 residues. In nucleotides, the CDR3 is TGTGCCAGCAGCTTAGTTCGGGCAGGGTTATCCTCTGGGGCCAACGTCCTGACTTTC. This sequence encodes CASSLVRAGLSSGANVLTF.

This chain connects TRBV9 to TRBJ1-2; D uncertain. Germline V lookup: CDR1 SGDLS, CDR2 YYNGEE. V dropped 0 bases and J dropped 6 bases, with 9 bases sitting between them. There are 13 residues in the CDR3. In DNA, the CDR3 is TGTGCCAGCAGCGTAGTTTATGAGGATGGCTACACCTTC. Protein sequence: CASSVVYEDGYTF.

The chain joins TRBV10-3 to TRBJ2-7, with 16 bases that match TRBD2. The J segment lost 2 bases and the V segment lost 6 bases, leaving 7 bases of the junction unmatched. Germline CDR1 and CDR2: ENHRY and SYGVKD. The CDR3 sequence is 17 residues long. The CDR3 DNA follows: TGTGCCATCAGCATGGGACTAGCGGGGGGGACTACCTACGAGCAGTACTTC. The encoded protein is CAISMGLAGGTTYEQYF.

The chain links TRBV19 to TRBJ2-1; D is possibly TRBD2 (5 bases). This CDR3 contains 15 residues. The V and J ends lost 3 bases and 0 bases respectively, with 9 bases between them. Germline assignment: CDR1 LNHDA and CDR2 SQIVND (reference sequence). Here the CDR3 reads CASSMLTNSYNEQFF. CDR3 sequence (DNA): TGTGCCAGTAGTATGCTGACTAACTCCTACAATGAGCAGTTCTTC.

V is TRBV28 and J is TRBJ1-6; 8 positions agree with TRBD1. Germline V gene data show CDR1 as MDHEN and CDR2 as SYDVKM. Trimming cost V 5 bases and J 6 bases; bases outside gene matches: 3. The CDR3 sequence is 14 residues long. CDR3 in DNA: TGTGCCAGCAGTCGGGACAGGCTTAATTCACCCCTCCACTTT. It translates to CASSRDRLNSPLHF.

The chain has TRBV19 and TRBJ1-1; TRBD1 is a possible D gene (6 bases). The germline CDR1 and CDR2 sequences are LNHDA and SQIVND (reference sequence). The CDR3 spans 13 residues. V shed 1 base and J shed 6 bases, with 9 bases lying between them. The CDR3 DNA reads as TGTGCCAGTAGTATAGTTTCAGGGGCTGAAGCTTTCTTT. Protein sequence: CASSIVSGAEAFF.